The T cell receptor beta chain under discussion was sequenced for a study of shared clonotypes between healthy human individuals. The CDR3 runs 12 residues. The V gene's germline CDR1 is SGDLS and CDR2 YYNGEE. V was pared by 7 bases and J by 8 bases, with 15 bases between. Overall study results and limits: Few donors limited the genetic and exposure-history diversity represented.

Naive-designated CD8 cells lacked CD45RO, were positively enriched for CCR7, and omitted terminally differentiated effector memory CD45RA+ cells. The data were produced by immunoSEQ multiplex PCR, yet TCRdb's version contains in-frame clones alone and is incomplete. This table holds about 2.1 million clones, 90% to 95% found once. This clone was seen only a few times. Its target is not known. The material sequenced was naive CD8+ T cells from PBMCs. This clonotype was obtained from a young man in good health. Some clones in this sample may be carry-over from other donors' samples. This rearrangement joins TRBV9 to TRBJ1-2, with D tentatively TRBD1 (6 bases). CDR3 amino acids: CASRGRGSGYTF. Here the CDR3 DNA reads TGTGCCAGCCGGGGCAGGGGATCCGGCTACACCTTC.